These 5 T cell receptor beta chains originate from one sample sequenced in a study of OX40 agonist ivuxolimab in advanced cancers. The table came from immunoSEQ multiplex PCR; TCRdb's copy has only in-frame clones and leaves some out. This sample has some 68,000 clones, with 83% found just once. This material consisted of CD4+ or CD8+ T cells sorted from blood, taken in a trial of the OX40 agonist ivuxolimab. The receptors come from an adult with an advanced solid tumor such as melanoma, head and neck, liver or kidney cancer.

The chain has TRBV5-1 and TRBJ2-1; TRBD1 agrees at 7 bases. J was trimmed by 3 bases and V by 4 bases; bases with no gene match: 13. CDR1 is SGHRS, CDR2 YFSETQ, per germline. This CDR3 is 17 amino acids long. The CDR3 loop reads CASSLGTSNRGYNEQFF. In DNA form, the CDR3 reads TGCGCCAGCAGCCTCGGGACGTCCAACAGGGGCTACAATGAGCAGTTCTTC.

The chain employs TRBV19 and TRBJ1-1, with D perhaps TRBD1 (6 bases). The CDR3 covers 14 residues. The germline gives CDR1 LNHDA, CDR2 SQIVND (reference sequence). V lost 4 bases and J lost 0, with 9 bases in between. CDR3 loop: CASSSRTVNTEAFF. The CDR3 nucleotides read TGTGCCAGTAGTAGCCGGACAGTGAACACTGAAGCTTTCTTT.

The chain recombines TRBV14 with TRBJ2-7, with 9 bases aligning to TRBD2. This CDR3 is built from 13 residues. Germline V gene lookup returns CDR1 SGHDN and CDR2 FVKESK. V lost 1 base to trimming and J lost 7 bases; unmatched junction nucleotides: 2. The CDR3: CASSQGLAGEQYF. The DNA of the CDR3 is TGTGCCAGCAGCCAAGGCCTAGCGGGAGAGCAGTACTTC.

This clone was observed a single time. J is TRBJ2-5 and V is TRBV12-5; D is undetermined. Trimming shortened V by 2 bases and J by 4 bases, and 17 bases separated the two germline ends. Germline-derived CDR1 and CDR2 are LGHNT and FRNRAP. The length of the CDR3 is 16 residues. The DNA for the CDR3 is TGTGCTAGTGGTTTGCAGGCAGGCGTCTGGGGAGAGACCCAGTACTTC. The encoded protein is CASGLQAGVWGETQYF. Full variable domain (remainder filled in from reference TRBV12-5 and TRBJ2-5): DARVTQTPRHKVTEMGQEVTMRCQPILGHNTVFWYRQTMMQGLELLAYFRNRAPLDDSGMPKDRFSAEMPDATLATLKIQPSEPRDSAVYFCASGLQAGVWGETQYFGPGTRLLVL.

V gene TRBV11-2 combines with J gene TRBJ2-1; the match to TRBD1 covers 11 bases. CDR1 is SGHAT and CDR2 is FQNNGV in the germline V gene. V lost 5 bases, J lost 9 bases, and 12 bases stayed unmatched. There are 16 residues in the CDR3. The CDR3 protein is CASSPYGQGAAGEQFF. The CDR3 DNA sequence: TGTGCCAGCAGCCCATATGGACAGGGGGCGGCGGGTGAGCAGTTCTTC. The whole variable domain, filled in from reference TRBV11-2 and TRBJ2-1, reads EAGVAQSPRYKIIEKRQSVAFWCNPISGHATLYWYQQILGQGPKLLIQFQNNGVVDDSQLPKDRFSAERLKGVDSTLKIQPAKLEDSAVYLCASSPYGQGAAGEQFFGPGTRLTVL.